This T cell receptor (beta chain) was identified during a study of PD-L1 blockade in urothelial cancer. The CDR3 has 14 amino acids. Deletions cut 3 bases from V and 0 bases from J, with 9 bases between. The germline gives CDR1 SGHRS, CDR2 YFSETQ. Time point in this sample: pretreatment peripheral blood. Produced via immunoSEQ multiplex PCR; TCRdb's table is partial and in-frame only. Of about 50,000 clones in the sample, around 83% were seen once. The specimen was PBMCs, collected around atezolizumab (anti-PD-L1) treatment. The chain joins TRBV5-1 to TRBJ1-1; D not resolved. The source of this sequence is a man in his 60s with urothelial cancer. The CDR3 sequence: CASSSNVMNTEAFF. The CDR3 nucleotides read TGCGCCAGCAGCTCTAACGTAATGAACACTGAAGCTTTCTTT. Combining the CDR3 with reference TRBV5-1 and TRBJ1-1 gives the whole variable domain KAGVTQTPRYLIKTRGQQVTLSCSPISGHRSVSWYQQTPGQGLQFLFEYFSETQRNKGNFPGRFSGRQFSNSRSEMNVSTLELGDSALYLCASSSNVMNTEAFFGQGTRLTVV.